The rows below give T cell receptor beta chains drawn from one sample of a study of CD8+ T cells in alopecia areata. Repertoires were generated with immunoSEQ multiplex PCR, while TCRdb's copy carries only in-frame clones and drops some. Among about 190,000 clones listed, about three fifths were seen once. The sample consisted of CD8+ T cells sorted from blood, taken at week 24, from a patient treated with tofacitinib. Receptor source: a human donor with alopecia areata. Both conserved end residues are part of each CDR3. A D gene is named only where the DNA matches it firmly. Not every row has a clone size; where given, it reads once, few, many or a size class.

CASTLPEQSTDTQYF	TGTGCCAGCACCCTACCGGAGCAGAGCACAGATACGCAGTATTTT	NA	TRBV7-9	NA	15	TRBJ2-3
CSVWRREYTEAFF	TGCAGCGTTTGGCGGAGGGAATACACTGAAGCTTTCTTT	NA	TRBV29-1	NA	13	TRBJ1-1
CASSFGNTIYF	TGTGCCAGCAGTTTTGGAAACACCATATATTTT	NA	TRBV11-3	NA	11	TRBJ1-3
CASSLGGMETQYF	TGTGCCAGCAGCTTAGGGGGGATGGAGACCCAGTACTTC	NA	TRBV5-6	NA	13	TRBJ2-5
CASSFGQGDEQFF	TGTGCCAGCAGTTTCGGACAGGGGGATGAGCAGTTCTTC	NA	TRBV2	TRBD1	13	TRBJ2-1
CASSSVKGGETQYF	TGTGCCAGCAGCTCTGTAAAGGGGGGAGAGACCCAGTACTTC	NA	TRBV7-9	NA	14	TRBJ2-5
CASSLRQGIKMNTEAFF	TGCGCCAGCAGCTTGCGGCAGGGAATTAAAATGAACACTGAAGCTTTCTTT	NA	TRBV5-1	NA	17	TRBJ1-1
CASTLYSPSSYEQYF	TGTGCCAGCACCCTTTACTCCCCCAGCTCCTACGAGCAGTACTTC	NA	TRBV6-6	NA	15	TRBJ2-7
CAWSGPQSARDTQYF	TGTGCCTGGAGTGGTCCCCAGAGTGCACGGGATACGCAGTATTTT	NA	TRBV30	NA	15	TRBJ2-3
CALERGETQYF	TGTGCCTTGGAAAGGGGCGAGACCCAGTACTTC	NA	TRBV2	NA	11	TRBJ2-5
CAARDRYYGYTF	TGTGCCGCGAGGGACCGATACTATGGCTACACCTTC	NA	TRBV2	NA	12	TRBJ1-2
CASSQGYMNTEAFF	TGTGCCAGCTCTCAGGGTTACATGAACACTGAAGCTTTCTTT	NA	TRBV27	NA	14	TRBJ1-1
CASSLVRDEQYF	TGTGCCAGCAGCTTAGTCCGTGACGAGCAGTACTTC	NA	TRBV7-8	NA	12	TRBJ2-7
CASRAGGNSYEQYF	TGTGCCAGCAGAGCCGGGGGGAATTCCTACGAGCAGTACTTC	few	TRBV5-6	TRBD2	14	TRBJ2-7
CASSLGSNQPQHF	TGTGCCAGCAGTTTGGGTAGCAATCAGCCCCAGCATTTT	few	TRBV27	NA	13	TRBJ1-5
CASSLETSRETQYF	TGTGCCAGCAGCTTGGAGACCAGCCGGGAGACCCAGTACTTC	NA	TRBV5-4	NA	14	TRBJ2-5
CSVTGGATAYEQYF	TGCAGCGTTACCGGGGGAGCTACCGCCTACGAGCAGTACTTC	NA	TRBV29-1	NA	14	TRBJ2-7
CASSLSTLDRRSNQPQHF	TGTGCCAGCAGCTTGTCCACCCTGGACAGGAGATCCAATCAGCCCCAGCATTTT	few	TRBV5-6	TRBD1	18	TRBJ1-5
CASRPDRSYSNQPQHF	TGTGCCAGCAGACCCGACAGGTCCTATAGCAATCAGCCCCAGCATTTT	NA	TRBV27	NA	16	TRBJ1-5